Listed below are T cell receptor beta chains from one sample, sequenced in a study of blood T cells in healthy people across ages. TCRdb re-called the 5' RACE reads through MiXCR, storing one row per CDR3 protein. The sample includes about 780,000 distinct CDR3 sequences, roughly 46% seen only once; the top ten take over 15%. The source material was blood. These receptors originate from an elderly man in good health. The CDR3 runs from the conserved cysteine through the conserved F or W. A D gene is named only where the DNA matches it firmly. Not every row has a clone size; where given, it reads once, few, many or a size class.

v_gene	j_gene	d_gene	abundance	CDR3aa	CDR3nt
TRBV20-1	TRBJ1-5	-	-	CSASPEGGTQPQHF	TGCAGTGCTAGCCCAGAGGGGGGCACGCAGCCCCAGCATTTT
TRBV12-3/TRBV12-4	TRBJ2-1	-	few	CASRDGAYNEQFF	TGTGCCAGCAGGGACGGCGCTTACAATGAGCAGTTCTTC
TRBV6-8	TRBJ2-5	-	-	CASKPGLAQETQYF	TGTGCCAGCAAGCCGGGACTTGCACAAGAGACCCAGTACTTC
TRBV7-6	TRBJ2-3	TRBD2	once	CASSSGLAGLGTDTQYF	TGTGCCAGCAGCTCCGGACTAGCGGGACTTGGGACAGATACGCAGTATTTT
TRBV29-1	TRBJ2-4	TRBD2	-	CSVTTSGINIQYF	TGCAGCGTGACGACTAGCGGGATAAACATTCAGTACTTC
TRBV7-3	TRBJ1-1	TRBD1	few	CASSAGQDTEAFF	TGTGCCAGCAGCGCAGGACAGGACACTGAAGCTTTCTTT
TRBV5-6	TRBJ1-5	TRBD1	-	CASSETGEDSNQPQHF	TGTGCCAGCAGCGAGACAGGGGAAGATAGCAATCAGCCCCAGCATTTT
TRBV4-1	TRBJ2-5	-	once	CASSQDGMAETQYF	TGCGCCAGCAGCCAAGATGGCATGGCTGAGACCCAGTACTTC
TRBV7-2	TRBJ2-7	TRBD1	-	CASSRTRQTGDEQYF	TGTGCCAGCAGCCGCACCCGCCAGACAGGGGACGAGCAGTACTTC
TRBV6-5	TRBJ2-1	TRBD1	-	CASSYSRQGALSEQFF	TGTGCCAGCAGTTACTCGCGTCAGGGGGCCTTGAGTGAGCAGTTCTTC
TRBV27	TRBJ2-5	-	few	CASSYTLGETQYF	TGTGCCAGCAGCTACACCCTCGGTGAGACCCAGTACTTC
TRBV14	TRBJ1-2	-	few	CASSQDFRMTDRYYGYTF	TGTGCCAGCAGCCAAGATTTTCGTATGACAGATCGGTACTATGGCTACACCTTC
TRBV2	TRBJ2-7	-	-	CASSAETAFSYEQYF	TGTGCCAGCAGCGCCGAGACAGCTTTCTCCTACGAGCAGTACTTC
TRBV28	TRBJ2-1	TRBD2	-	CASSSTSGPRNEQFF	TGTGCCAGCAGCTCGACTAGCGGCCCTAGGAATGAGCAGTTCTTC
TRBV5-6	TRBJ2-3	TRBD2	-	CASSWRLAGITDTQYF	TGTGCCAGCAGCTGGAGACTAGCGGGAATTACAGATACGCAGTATTTT
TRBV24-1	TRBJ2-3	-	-	CATSDPPMDTQYF	TGTGCCACCAGTGACCCGCCTATGGATACGCAGTATTTT
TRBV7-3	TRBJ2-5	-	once	CASSLMARGQETQYF	TGTGCCAGCAGCTTAATGGCCAGGGGACAAGAGACCCAGTACTTC
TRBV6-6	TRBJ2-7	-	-	CASSFLQSSYEQYF	TGTGCCAGCAGTTTCCTTCAGAGCTCCTACGAGCAGTACTTC
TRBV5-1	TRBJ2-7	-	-	CASSWGLLANSYNEQYF	TGCGCCAGCAGCTGGGGCCTGCTAGCGAATTCCTACAATGAGCAGTACTTC
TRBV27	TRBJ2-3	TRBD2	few	CASSIKTSGTTDTQYF	TGTGCCAGCAGTATTAAGACTAGCGGTACCACAGATACGCAGTATTTT
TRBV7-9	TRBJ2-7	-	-	CASSLAASGFYNEQYF	TGTGCCAGCAGCTTAGCGGCCAGTGGCTTCTACAATGAGCAGTACTTC
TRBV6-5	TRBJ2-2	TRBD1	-	CASRTGGHTGELFF	TGTGCCAGCAGGACAGGGGGACACACCGGGGAGCTGTTTTTT
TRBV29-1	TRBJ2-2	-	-	CSVDLWGRGTGELFF	TGCAGCGTTGACCTTTGGGGGCGCGGCACCGGGGAGCTGTTTTTT
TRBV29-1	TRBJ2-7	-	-	CSVARESYEQYF	TGCAGCGTTGCTAGGGAGTCCTACGAGCAGTACTTC
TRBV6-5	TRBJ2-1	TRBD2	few	CASSYGLADNEQFF	TGTGCCAGCAGTTACGGGCTAGCGGACAATGAGCAGTTCTTC
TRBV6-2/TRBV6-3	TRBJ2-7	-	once	CASKGLALYNEQYF	TGTGCCAGCAAGGGGCTAGCCCTCTACAATGAGCAGTACTTC
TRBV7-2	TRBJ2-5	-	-	CASSLERGRTQETQYF	TGTGCCAGCAGCTTAGAACGAGGAAGGACCCAAGAGACCCAGTACTTC
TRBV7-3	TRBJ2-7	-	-	CASSSGGAGDEQYF	TGTGCCAGCAGCTCCGGTGGGGCAGGGGACGAGCAGTACTTC
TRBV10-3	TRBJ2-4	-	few	CAISESPAFLAKNIQYF	TGTGCCATCAGTGAGTCCCCCGCCTTCTTAGCCAAAAACATTCAGTACTTC
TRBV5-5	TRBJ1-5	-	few	CASSLGLTNQPQHF	TGTGCCAGCAGCTTGGGACTTACAAATCAGCCCCAGCATTTT
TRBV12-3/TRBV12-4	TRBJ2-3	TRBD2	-	CARSLGTSGGTDTQYF	TGTGCCCGCAGCCTAGGGACTAGCGGGGGCACAGATACGCAGTATTTT
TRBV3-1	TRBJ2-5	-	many	CASGVRAESETQYF	TGTGCCAGCGGGGTAAGAGCGGAGTCGGAGACCCAGTACTTC
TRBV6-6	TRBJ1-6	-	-	CASSSDRSSYNSPLHF	TGTGCCAGCAGCTCCGACAGAAGCTCCTATAATTCACCCCTCCACTTT
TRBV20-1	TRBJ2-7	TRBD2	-	CSASPLAGDFSEQYF	TGCAGTGCCTCCCCACTAGCGGGAGATTTTAGCGAGCAGTACTTC
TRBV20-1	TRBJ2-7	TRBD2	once	CSARTLAGAAYYEQYF	TGCAGTGCTAGAACACTAGCGGGAGCCGCCTACTACGAGCAGTACTTC
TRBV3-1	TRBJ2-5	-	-	CASSRSAGPYGQYF	TGTGCCAGCAGTCGTTCCGCCGGCCCCTACGGGCAGTACTTC
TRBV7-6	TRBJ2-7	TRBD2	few	CASSFREGTTYEQYF	TGTGCCAGCAGCTTCAGGGAGGGAACTACCTACGAGCAGTACTTC
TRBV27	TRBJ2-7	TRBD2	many	CASSPTSAGEQYF	TGTGCCAGCAGTCCGACTAGCGCGGGGGAGCAGTACTTC
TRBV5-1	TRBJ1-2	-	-	CASSPQGRNGYTF	TGCGCCAGCAGCCCCCAGGGACGCAATGGCTACACCTTC
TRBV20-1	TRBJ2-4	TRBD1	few	CSARDPGQGNIQYF	TGCAGTGCTAGAGATCCGGGACAGGGGAACATTCAGTACTTC
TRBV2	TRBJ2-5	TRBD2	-	CASNQARSGMETQYF	TGTGCCAGCAACCAGGCGCGCAGCGGGATGGAGACCCAGTACTTC
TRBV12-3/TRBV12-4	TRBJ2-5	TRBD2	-	CASSLLAGGPQETQYF	TGTGCCAGCAGTTTACTAGCGGGGGGACCCCAAGAGACCCAGTACTTC
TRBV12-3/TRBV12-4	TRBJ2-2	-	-	CASSTQFGRATGELFF	TGTGCCAGCAGCACGCAATTTGGCCGGGCCACCGGGGAGCTGTTTTTT
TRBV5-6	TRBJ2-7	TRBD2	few	CASSLRTRRGVFDEQYF	TGTGCCAGCAGCCTACGAACCCGACGGGGGGTCTTCGACGAGCAGTACTTC
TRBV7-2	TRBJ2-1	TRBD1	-	CASSSPPTGAQFF	TGTGCCAGCAGCTCCCCGCCGACAGGGGCGCAGTTCTTC
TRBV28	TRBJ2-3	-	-	CASSFNAGPTDTQYF	TGTGCCAGCAGTTTCAATGCGGGACCCACAGATACGCAGTATTTT
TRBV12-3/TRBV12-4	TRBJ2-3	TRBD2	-	CASSVTGTTDTQYF	TGTGCCAGCAGTGTCACCGGGACTACCGATACGCAGTATTTT
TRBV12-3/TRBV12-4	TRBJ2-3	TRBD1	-	CASSPTGQGANTQYF	TGTGCCAGCAGTCCCACCGGACAGGGGGCAAATACGCAGTATTTT